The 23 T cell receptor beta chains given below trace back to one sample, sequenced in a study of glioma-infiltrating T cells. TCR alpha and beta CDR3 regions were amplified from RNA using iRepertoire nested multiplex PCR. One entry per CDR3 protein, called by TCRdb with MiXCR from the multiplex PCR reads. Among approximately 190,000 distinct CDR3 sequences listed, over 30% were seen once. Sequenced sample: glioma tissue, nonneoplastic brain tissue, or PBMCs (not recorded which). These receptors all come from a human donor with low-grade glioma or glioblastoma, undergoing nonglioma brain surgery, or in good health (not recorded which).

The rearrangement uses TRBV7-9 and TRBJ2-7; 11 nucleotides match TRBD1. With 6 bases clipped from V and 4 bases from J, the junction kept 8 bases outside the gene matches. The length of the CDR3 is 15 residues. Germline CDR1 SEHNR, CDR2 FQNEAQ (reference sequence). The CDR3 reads CASSLTRDRGYEQYF. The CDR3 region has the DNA TGTGCCAGCAGTTTAACCCGGGACAGGGGGTACGAGCAGTACTTC. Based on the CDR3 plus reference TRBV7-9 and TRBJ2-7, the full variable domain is DTGVSQNPRHKITKRGQNVTFRCDPISEHNRLYWYRQTLGQGPEFLTYFQNEAQLEKSRLLSDRFSAERPKGSFSTLEIQRTEQGDSAMYLCASSLTRDRGYEQYFGPGTRLTVT.

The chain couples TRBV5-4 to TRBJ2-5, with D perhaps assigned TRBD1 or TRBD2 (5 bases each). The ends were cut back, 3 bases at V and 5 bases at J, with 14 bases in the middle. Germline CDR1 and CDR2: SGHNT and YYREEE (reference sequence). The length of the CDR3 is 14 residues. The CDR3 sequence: CASSSGRSKETQYF. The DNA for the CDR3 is TGTGCCAGCAGCTCGGGACGGTCTAAGGAGACCCAGTACTTC.

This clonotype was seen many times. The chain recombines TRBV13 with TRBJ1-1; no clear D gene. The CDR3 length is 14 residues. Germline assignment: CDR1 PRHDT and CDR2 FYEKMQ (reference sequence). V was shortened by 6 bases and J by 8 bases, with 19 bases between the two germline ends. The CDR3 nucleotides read TGTGCCAGCAGTTTAAGCTACTACGGAGGCGAAGCTTTCTTT. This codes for CASSLSYYGGEAFF.

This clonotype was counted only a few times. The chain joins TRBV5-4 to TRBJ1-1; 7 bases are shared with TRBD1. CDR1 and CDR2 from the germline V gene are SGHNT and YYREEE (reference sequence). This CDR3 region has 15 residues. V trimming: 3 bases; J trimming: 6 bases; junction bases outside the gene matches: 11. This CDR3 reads CASSSRGEKGAEAFF. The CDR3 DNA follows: TGTGCCAGCAGCTCCAGGGGGGAGAAAGGCGCTGAAGCTTTCTTT.

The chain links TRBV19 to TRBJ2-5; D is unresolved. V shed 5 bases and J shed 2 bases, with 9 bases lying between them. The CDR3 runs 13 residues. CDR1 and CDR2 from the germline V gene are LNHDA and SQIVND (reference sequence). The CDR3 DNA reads TGTGCCAGTAGTCCAGCGCCGCAAGAGACCCAGTACTTC. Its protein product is CASSPAPQETQYF. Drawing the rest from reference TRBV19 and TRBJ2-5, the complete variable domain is DGGITQSPKYLFRKEGQNVTLSCEQNLNHDAMYWYRQDPGQGLRLIYYSQIVNDFQKGDIAEGYSVSREKKESFPLTVTSAQKNPTAFYLCASSPAPQETQYFGPGTRLLVL.

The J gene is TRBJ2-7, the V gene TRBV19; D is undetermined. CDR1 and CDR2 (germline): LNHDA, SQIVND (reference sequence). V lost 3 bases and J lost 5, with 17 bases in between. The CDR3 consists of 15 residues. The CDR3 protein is CASSMVTVTPNEQYF. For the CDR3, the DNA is TGTGCCAGTAGTATGGTGACGGTGACTCCCAACGAGCAGTACTTC.

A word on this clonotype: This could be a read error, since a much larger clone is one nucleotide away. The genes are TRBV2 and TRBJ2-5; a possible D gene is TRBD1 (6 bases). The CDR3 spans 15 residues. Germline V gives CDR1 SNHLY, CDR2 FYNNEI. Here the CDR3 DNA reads TGTGCCAGCAGTGTAAGGGGACACAGACAAGAGAACCAGTACTTC. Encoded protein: CASSVRGHRQENQYF.

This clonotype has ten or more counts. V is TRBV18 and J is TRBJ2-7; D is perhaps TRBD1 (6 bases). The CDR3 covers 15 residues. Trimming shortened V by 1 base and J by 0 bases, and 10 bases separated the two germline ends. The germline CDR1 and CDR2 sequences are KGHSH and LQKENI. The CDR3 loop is CASSPLRGGSYEQYF. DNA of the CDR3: TGTGCCAGCTCACCACTCAGGGGTGGCTCCTACGAGCAGTACTTC.

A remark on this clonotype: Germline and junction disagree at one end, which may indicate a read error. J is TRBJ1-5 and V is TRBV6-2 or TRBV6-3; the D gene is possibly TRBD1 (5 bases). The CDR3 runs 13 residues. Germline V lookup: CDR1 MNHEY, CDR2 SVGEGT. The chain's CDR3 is CASSYGQRQLQHF. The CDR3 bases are TGTGCCAGCAGCTACGGACAAAGGCAGCTCCAGCATTTT.

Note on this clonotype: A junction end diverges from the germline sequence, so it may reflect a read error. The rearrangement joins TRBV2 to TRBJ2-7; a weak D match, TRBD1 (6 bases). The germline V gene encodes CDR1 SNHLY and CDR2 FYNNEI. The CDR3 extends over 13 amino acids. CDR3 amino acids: CATGHVHSNERYF. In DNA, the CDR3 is TGTGCCACGGGACATGTACACTCTAACGAGCGGTACTTC.

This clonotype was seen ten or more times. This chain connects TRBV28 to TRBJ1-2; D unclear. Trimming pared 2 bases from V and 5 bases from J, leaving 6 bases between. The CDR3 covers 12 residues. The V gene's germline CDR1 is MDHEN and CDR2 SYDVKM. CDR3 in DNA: TGTGCCAGCAGTTTAGTGAAGTATGGCTACACCTTC. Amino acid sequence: CASSLVKYGYTF.

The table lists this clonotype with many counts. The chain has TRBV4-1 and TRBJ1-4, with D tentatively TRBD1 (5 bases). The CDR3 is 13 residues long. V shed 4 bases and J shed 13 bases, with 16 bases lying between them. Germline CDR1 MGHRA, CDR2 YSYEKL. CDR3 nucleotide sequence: TGCGCCAGCAGCCTTCCACAGGCGGGTAGACTGTTTTTT. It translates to CASSLPQAGRLFF.

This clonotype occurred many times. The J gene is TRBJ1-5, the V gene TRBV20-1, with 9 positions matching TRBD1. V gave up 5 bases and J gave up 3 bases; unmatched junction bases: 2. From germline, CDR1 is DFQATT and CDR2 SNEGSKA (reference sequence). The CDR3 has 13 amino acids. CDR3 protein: CSAGQGFNQPQHF. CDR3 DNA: TGCAGTGCTGGACAGGGGTTCAATCAGCCCCAGCATTTT.

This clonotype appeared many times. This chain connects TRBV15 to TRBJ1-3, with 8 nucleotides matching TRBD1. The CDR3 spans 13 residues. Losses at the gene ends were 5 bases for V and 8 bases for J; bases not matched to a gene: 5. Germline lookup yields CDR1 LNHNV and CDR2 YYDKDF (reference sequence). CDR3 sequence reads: CATSGDRGYTIYF. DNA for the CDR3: TGTGCCACCAGCGGCGACAGGGGATACACCATATATTTT. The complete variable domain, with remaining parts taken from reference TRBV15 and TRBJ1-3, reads DAMVIQNPRYQVTQFGKPVTLSCSQTLNHNVMYWYQQKSSQAPKLLFHYYDKDFNNEADTPDNFQSRRPNTSFCFLDIRSPGLGDTAMYLCATSGDRGYTIYFGEGSWLTVV.

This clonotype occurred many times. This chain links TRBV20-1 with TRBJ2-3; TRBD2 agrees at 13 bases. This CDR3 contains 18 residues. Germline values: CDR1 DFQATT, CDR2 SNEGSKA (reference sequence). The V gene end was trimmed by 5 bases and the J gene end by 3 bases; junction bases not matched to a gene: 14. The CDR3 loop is CSASPPTLTSGRTDTQYF. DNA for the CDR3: TGCAGTGCTTCCCCCCCCACACTGACTAGCGGGAGGACAGATACGCAGTATTTT.

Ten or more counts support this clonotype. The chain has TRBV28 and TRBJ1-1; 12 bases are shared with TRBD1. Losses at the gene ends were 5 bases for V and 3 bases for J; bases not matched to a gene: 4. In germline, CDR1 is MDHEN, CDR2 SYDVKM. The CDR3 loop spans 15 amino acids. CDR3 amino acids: CASSGGQGAYTEAFF. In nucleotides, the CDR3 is TGTGCCAGCAGTGGGGGACAGGGGGCGTACACTGAAGCTTTCTTT.

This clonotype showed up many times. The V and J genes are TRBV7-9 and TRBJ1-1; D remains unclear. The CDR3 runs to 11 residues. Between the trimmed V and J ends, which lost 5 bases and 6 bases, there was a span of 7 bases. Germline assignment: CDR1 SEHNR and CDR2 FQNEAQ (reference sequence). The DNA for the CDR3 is TGTGCCAGCAGCCGTTCTCCTGAAGCTTTCTTT. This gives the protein CASSRSPEAFF.

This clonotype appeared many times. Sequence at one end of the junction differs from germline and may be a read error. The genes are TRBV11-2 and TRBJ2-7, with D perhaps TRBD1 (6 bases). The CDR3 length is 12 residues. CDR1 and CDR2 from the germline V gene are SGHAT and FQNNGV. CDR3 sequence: CASSSGQPNTHF. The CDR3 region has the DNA TGTGCCAGCAGCTCCGGACAGCCCAATACCCACTTC.

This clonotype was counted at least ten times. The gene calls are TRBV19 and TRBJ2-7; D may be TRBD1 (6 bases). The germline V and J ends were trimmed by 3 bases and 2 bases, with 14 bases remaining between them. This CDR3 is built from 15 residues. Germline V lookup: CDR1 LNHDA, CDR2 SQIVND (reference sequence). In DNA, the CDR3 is TGTGCCAGTAGTATGGGTGGACAGAGCACCTACGAGCAGTACTTC. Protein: CASSMGGQSTYEQYF.

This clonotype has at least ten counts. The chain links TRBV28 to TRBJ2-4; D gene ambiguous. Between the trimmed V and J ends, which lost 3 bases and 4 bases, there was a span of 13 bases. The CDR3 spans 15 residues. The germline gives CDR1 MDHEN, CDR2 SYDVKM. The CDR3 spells CASSFPPGTKNIQYF. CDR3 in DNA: TGTGCCAGCAGTTTCCCCCCCGGCACTAAAAACATTCAGTACTTC.

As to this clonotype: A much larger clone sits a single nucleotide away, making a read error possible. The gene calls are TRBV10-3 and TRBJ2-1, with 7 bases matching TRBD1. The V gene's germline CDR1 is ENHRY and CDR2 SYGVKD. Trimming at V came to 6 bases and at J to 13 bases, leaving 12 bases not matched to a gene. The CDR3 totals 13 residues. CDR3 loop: CAIRGGSEETQFF. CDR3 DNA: TGTGCCATCAGAGGGGGCTCTGAGGAGACCCAGTTCTTC.

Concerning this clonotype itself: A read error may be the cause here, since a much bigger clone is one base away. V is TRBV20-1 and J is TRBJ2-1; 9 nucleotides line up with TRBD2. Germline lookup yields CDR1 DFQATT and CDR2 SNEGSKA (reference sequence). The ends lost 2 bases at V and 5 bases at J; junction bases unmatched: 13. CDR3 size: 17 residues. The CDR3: CSARSLKASGTHNEQFF. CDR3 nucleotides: TGCAGTGCTAGAAGTTTGAAAGCTAGCGGGACCCACAATGAGCAGTTCTTC.

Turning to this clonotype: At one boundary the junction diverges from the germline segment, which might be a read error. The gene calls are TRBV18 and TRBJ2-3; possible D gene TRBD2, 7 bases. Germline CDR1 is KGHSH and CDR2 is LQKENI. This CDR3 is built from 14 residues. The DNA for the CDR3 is TGTGCCAGCTCACCGCAGGGGAGGGCAGATACGAAGTATTTT. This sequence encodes CASSPQGRADTKYF.